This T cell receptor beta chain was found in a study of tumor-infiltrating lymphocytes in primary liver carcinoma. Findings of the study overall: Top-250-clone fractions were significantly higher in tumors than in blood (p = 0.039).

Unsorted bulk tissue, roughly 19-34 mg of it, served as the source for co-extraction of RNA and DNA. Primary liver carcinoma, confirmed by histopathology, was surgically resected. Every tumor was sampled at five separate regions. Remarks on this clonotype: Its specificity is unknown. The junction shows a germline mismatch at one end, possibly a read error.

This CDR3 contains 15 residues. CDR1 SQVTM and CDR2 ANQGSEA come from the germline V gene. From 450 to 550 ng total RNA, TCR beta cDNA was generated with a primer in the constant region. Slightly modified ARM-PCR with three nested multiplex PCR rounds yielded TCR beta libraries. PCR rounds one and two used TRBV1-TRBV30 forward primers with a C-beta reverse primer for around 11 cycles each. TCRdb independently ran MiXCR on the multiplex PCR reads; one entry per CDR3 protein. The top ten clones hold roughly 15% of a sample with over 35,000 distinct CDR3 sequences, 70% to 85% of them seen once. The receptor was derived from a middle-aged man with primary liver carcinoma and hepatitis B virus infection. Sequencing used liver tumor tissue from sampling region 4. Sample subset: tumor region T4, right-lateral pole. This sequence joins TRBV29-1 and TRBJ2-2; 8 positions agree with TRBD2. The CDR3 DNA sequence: TGCAGCGTTGGGACTAGCACGGTGAACACCCGGGAGCTGTTTTTT. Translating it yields CSVGTSTVNTRELFF.